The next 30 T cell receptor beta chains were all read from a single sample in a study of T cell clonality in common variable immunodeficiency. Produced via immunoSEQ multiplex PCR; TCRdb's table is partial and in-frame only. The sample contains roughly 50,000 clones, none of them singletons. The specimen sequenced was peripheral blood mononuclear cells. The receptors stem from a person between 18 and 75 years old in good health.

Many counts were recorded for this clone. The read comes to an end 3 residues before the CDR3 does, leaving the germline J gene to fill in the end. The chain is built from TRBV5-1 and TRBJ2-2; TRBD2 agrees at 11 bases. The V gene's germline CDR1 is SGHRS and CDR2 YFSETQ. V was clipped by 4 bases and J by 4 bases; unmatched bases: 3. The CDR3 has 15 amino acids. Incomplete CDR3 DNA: TGCGCCAGCAGCACCGGGACTAGCGGCACCGGGGAG. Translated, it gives CASSTGTSGTGE. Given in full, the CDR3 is CASSTGTSGTGELFF.

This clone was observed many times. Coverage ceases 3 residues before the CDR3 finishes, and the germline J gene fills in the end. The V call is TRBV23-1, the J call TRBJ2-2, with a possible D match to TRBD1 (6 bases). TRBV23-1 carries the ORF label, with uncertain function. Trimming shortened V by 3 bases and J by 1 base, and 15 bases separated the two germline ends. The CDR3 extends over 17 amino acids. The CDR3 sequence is CASSHHGQTKNTGELFF. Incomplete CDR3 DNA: TGCGCCAGCAGTCACCACGGACAGACCAAGAACACCGGGGAG.

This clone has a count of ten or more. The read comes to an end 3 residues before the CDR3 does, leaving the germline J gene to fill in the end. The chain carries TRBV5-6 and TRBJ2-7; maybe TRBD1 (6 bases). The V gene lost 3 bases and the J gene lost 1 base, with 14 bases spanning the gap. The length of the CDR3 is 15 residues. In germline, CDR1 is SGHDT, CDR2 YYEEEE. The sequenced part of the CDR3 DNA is TGTGCCAGCAGCTCCCACAGGGCAGCTTCCTACGAG. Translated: CASSSHRAASYE. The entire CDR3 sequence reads CASSSHRAASYEQYF. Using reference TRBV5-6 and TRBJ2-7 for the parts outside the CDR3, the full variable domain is DAGVTQSPTHLIKTRGQQVTLRCSPKSGHDTVSWYQQALGQGPQFIFQYYEEEERQRGNFPDRFSGHQFPNYSSELNVNALLLGDSALYLCASSSHRAASYEQYFGPGTRLTVT.

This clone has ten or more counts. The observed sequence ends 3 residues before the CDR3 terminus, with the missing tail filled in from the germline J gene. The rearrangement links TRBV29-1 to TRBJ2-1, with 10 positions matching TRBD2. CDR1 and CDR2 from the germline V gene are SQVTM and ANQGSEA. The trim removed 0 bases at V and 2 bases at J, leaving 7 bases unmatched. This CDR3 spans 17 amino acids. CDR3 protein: CSVEDPGLATTYNEQFF. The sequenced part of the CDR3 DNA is TGCAGCGTTGAAGATCCGGGACTAGCGACCACCTACAATGAG.

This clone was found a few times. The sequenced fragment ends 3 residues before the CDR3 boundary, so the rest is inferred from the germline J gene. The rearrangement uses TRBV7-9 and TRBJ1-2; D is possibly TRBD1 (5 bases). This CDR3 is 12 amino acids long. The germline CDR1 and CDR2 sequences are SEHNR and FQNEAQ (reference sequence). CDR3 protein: CASSSQGFDYTF. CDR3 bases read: TGTGCCAGCAGCTCCCAGGGTTTCGAC. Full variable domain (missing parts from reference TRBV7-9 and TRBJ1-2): DTGVSQNPRHKITKRGQNVTFRCDPISEHNRLYWYRQTLGQGPEFLTYFQNEAQLEKSRLLSDRFSAERPKGSFSTLEIQRTEQGDSAMYLCASSSQGFDYTFGSGTRLTVV.

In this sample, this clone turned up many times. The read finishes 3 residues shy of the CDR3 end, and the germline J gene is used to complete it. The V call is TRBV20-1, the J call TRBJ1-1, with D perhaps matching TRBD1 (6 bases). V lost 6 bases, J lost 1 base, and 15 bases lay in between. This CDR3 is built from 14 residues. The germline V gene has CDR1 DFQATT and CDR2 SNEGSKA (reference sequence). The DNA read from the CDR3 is TGCAGTGCCCCGAAACAGGGTGGGAACACTGAA. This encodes CSAPKQGGNTE. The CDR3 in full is CSAPKQGGNTEAFF.

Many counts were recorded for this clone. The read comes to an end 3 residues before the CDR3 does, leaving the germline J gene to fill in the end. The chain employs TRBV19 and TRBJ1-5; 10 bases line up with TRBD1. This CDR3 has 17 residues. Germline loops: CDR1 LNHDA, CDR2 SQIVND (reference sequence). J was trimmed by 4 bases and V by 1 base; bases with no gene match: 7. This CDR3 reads CASSIGWKDRGNQPQHF. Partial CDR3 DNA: TGTGCCAGTAGTATAGGGTGGAAGGACAGGGGGAATCAGCCC.

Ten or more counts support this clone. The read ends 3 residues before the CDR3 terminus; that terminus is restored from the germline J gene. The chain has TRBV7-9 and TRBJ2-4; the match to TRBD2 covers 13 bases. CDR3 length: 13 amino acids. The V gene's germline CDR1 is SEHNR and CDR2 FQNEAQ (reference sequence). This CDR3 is CASSYGTSGNQYF. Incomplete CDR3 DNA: TGTGCCAGCAGCTATGGGACTAGCGGGAAT.

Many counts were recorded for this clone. The CDR3 bases that were read are TGTGCCAGCAGCCATTATACTAGCGGCTCCTACGAG. It yields the protein CASSHYTSGSYE. The CDR3 reads in full as CASSHYTSGSYEQYF. V and J are TRBV7-9 and TRBJ2-7; 8 bases match TRBD2. Read coverage stops 3 residues before the CDR3 terminus; the germline J gene supplies the remainder. Germline V gives CDR1 SEHNR, CDR2 FQNEAQ (reference sequence). The CDR3 runs to 15 residues. Unmatched junction bases numbered 6, after V lost 5 bases and J lost 0 bases.

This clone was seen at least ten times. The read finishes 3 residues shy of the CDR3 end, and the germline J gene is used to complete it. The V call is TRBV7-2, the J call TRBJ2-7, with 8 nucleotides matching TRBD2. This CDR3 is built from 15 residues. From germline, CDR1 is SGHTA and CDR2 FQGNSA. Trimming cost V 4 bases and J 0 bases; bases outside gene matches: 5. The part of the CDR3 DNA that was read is TGTGCCAGCAGCTCTACTAGCGGATCCTCCTACGAG. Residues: CASSSTSGSSYE. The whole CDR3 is CASSSTSGSSYEQYF.

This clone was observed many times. CDR3 bases read: TGTGCCAGCAGTGGGACAGCTCAGAATGAAAAA. It encodes CASSGTAQNEK. The full CDR3 protein reads CASSGTAQNEKLFF. The gene calls are TRBV6-1 and TRBJ1-4, with a weak D call TRBD1 (6 bases). Sequencing ends 3 residues short of the CDR3 end; the germline J gene provides the rest. CDR1 MNHNS and CDR2 SASEGT come from the germline V gene. CDR3 size: 14 residues. Trimming cost V 4 bases and J 5 bases, with 11 bases left between them.

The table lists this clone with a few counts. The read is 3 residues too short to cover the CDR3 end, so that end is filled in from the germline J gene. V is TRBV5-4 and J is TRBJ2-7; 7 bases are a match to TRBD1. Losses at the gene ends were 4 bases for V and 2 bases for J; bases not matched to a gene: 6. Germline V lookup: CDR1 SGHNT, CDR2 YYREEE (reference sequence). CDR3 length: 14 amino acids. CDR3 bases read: TGTGCCAGCAGCAAGCAGGGACAGACCTACGAG. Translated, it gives CASSKQGQTYE. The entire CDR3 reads CASSKQGQTYEQYF.

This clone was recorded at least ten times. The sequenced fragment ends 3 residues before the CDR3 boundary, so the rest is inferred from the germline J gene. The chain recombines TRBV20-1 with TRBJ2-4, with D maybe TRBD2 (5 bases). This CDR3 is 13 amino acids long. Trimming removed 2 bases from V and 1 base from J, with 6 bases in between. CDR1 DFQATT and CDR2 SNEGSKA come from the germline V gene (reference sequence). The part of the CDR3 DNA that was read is TGCAGTGCTAGATCGGGGGCCAAAAACATT. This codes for CSARSGAKNI. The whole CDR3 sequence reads CSARSGAKNIQYF.

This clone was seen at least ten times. This CDR3 reads CASSMGDRGETQYF. Partial CDR3 DNA: TGTGCCAGTAGTATGGGGGACAGGGGTGAGACC. The chain couples TRBV19 to TRBJ2-5; 10 bases match TRBD1. Read data end 3 residues before the CDR3 end; the end is taken from the germline J gene. This CDR3 is 14 amino acids long. J gave up 5 bases and V 3 bases, and 3 bases lay outside the gene matches. Germline V CDR1 and CDR2: LNHDA, SQIVND (reference sequence).

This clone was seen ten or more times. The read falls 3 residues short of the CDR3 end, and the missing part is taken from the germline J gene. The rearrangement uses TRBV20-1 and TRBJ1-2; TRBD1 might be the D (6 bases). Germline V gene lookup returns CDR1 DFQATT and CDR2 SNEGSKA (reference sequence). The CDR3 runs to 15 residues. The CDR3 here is CSFHEGSRGSYGYTF. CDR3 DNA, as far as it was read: TGCAGCTTTCACGAGGGGAGCAGGGGATCCTATGGC.

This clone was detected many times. CDR3 DNA (partial): TGTGCCATCAGTTTTGGACTAGCGGGCGATGAG. This translates into CAISFGLAGDE. From start to end, the CDR3 is CAISFGLAGDEQFF. The rearrangement links TRBV10-3 to TRBJ2-1; 11 positions match TRBD2. Coverage ceases 3 residues before the CDR3 finishes, and the germline J gene fills in the end. V shed 5 bases and J 8 bases; nucleotides not matched to a gene: 5. This CDR3 is 14 amino acids long. Germline-derived CDR1 and CDR2 are ENHRY and SYGVKD.

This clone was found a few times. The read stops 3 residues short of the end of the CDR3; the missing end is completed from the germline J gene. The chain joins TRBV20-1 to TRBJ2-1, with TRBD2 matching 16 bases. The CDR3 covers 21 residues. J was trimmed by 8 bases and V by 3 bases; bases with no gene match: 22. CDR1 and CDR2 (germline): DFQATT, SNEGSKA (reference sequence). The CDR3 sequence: CSARYPGLAGGKRFLVDEQFF. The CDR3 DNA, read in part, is TGCAGTGCTAGGTACCCGGGACTAGCGGGAGGGAAACGTTTTTTGGTCGATGAG.

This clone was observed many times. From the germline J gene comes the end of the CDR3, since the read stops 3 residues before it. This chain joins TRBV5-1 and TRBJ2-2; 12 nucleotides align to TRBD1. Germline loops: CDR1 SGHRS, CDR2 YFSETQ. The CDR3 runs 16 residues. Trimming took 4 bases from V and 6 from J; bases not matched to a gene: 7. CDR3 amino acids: CASSMGQGAGAGELFF. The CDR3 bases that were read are TGCGCCAGCAGCATGGGACAGGGGGCTGGAGCCGGGGAG.

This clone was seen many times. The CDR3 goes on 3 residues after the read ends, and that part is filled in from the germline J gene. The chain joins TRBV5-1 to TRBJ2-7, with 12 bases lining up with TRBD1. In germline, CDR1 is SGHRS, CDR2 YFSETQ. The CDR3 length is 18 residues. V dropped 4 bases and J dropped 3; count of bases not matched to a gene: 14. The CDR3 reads CASSPGTGGLPSFYEQYF. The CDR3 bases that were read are TGCGCCAGCAGCCCGGGGACAGGGGGCCTCCCGAGTTTCTACGAG.

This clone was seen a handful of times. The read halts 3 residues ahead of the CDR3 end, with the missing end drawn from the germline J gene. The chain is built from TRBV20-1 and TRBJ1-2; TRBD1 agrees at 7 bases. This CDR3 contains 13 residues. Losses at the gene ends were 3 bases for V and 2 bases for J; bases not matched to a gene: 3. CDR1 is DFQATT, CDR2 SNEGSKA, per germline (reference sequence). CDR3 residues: CSARRDSNYGYTF. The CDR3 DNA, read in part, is TGCAGTGCTAGGCGGGACAGCAACTATGGC.

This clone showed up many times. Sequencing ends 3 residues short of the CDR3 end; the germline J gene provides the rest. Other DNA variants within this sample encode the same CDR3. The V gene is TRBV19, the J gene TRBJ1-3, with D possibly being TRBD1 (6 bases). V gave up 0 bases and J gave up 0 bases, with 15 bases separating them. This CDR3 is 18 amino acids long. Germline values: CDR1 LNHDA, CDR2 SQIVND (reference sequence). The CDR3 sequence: CASSIDHGTPYSGNTIYF. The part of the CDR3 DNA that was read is TGTGCCAGTAGTATAGATCATGGGACACCTTACTCTGGAAACACC.

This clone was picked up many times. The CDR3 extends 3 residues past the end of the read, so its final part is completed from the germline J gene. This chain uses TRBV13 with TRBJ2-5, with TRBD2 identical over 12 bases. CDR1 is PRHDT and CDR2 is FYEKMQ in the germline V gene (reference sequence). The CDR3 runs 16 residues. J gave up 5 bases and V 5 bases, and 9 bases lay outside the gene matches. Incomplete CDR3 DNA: TGTGCCAGCAGCCCCAGGACTAGCGGGAACCGCGAGACC. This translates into CASSPRTSGNRET. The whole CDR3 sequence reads CASSPRTSGNRETQYF.

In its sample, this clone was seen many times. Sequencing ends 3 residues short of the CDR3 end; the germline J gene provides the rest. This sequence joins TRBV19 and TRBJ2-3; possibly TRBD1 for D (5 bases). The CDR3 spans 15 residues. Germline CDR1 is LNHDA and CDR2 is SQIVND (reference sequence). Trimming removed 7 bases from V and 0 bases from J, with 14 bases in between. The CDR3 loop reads CASNQRGLSTDTQYF. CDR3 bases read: TGTGCCAGTAACCAAAGGGGTTTAAGCACAGATACG.

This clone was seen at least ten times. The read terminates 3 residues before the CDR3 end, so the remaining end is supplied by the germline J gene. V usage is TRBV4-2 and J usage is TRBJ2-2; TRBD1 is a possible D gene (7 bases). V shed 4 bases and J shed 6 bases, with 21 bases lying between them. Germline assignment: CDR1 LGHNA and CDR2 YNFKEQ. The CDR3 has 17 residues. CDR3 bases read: TGTGCCAGCAGCCGGGGTGGCTTGGAGGGGGCAGCCGGGGAG. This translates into CASSRGGLEGAAGE. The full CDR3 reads CASSRGGLEGAAGELFF.

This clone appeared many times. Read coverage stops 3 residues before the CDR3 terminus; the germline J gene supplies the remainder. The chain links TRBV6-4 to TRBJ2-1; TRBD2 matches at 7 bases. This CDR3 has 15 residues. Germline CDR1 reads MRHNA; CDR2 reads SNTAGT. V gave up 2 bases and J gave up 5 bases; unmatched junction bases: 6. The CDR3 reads CASSDGGGGDNEQFF. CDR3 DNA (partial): TGTGCCAGCAGTGACGGTGGCGGGGGTGACAATGAG.

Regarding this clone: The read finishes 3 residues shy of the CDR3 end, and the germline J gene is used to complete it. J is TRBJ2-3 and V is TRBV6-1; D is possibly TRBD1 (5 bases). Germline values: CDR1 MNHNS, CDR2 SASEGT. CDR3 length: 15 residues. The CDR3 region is CASSENSLDNQPQYF. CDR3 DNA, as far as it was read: TGTGCCAGCAGTGAAAACAGTCTGGACAATCAGCCG.

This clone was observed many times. The CDR3: CASRLRLAKETQYF. The covered CDR3 bases are TGTGCCAGCAGATTAAGACTAGCGAAAGAGACC. The genes are TRBV6-2 or TRBV6-3 and TRBJ2-5; TRBD2 matches 8 bases. The CDR3 end is not reached by the read, which stops 3 residues before it; the germline J gene fills it in. Germline trimming cut 6 bases from V and 3 bases from J; bases unmatched to any gene: 6. Looked up from germline, CDR1 is MNHEY and CDR2 is SVGEGT. This CDR3 contains 14 residues.

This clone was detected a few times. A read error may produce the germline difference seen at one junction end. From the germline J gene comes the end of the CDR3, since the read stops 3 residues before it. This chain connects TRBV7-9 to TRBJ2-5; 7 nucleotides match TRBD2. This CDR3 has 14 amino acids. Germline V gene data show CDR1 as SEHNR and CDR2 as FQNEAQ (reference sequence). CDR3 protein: CASRLLAAKETQYF. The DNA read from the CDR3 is TGTGCCAGCCGCTTGCTAGCGGCCAAAGAGACC.

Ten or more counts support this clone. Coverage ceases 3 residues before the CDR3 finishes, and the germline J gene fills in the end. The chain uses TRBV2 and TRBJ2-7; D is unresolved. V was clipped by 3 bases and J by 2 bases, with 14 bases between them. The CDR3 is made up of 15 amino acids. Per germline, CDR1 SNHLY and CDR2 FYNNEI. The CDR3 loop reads CASSERPYSAYEQYF. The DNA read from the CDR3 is TGTGCCAGCAGTGAGCGGCCGTACTCAGCCTACGAG.

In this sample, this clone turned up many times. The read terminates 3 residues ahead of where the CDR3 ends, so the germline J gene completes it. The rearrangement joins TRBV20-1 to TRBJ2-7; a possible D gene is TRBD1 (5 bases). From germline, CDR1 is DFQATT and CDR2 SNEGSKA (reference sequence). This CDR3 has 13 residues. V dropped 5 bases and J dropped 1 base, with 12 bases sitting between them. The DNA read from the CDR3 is TGCAGTGCTTTGTCAGGGCCTTCCTACGAG. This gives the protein CSALSGPSYE. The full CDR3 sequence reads CSALSGPSYEQYF.